This T cell receptor beta chain was sequenced during a study of response to subunit inactivated influenza vaccine. Overall study findings and caveats: Authors suggested each seasonal influenza vaccination recruits few new T cells.

One entry per CDR3 protein results from TCRdb running MiXCR on the RT-PCR reads. This table has a few hundred thousand distinct CDR3 sequences, 13% to 15% appearing once. This clonotype was picked up a small number of times. The target antigen is unknown. Looked up from germline, CDR1 is KGHDR and CDR2 is SFDVKD. V lost 9 bases and J 1 base, leaving 5 bases between the germline ends. This CDR3 contains 11 residues. Source: PBMCs from blood, taken 11 to 12 days after vaccination. V and J are TRBV24-1 and TRBJ1-1; D possibly corresponds to TRBD1 (5 bases). This clonotype was obtained from a man in his forties or fifties who received an inactivated influenza vaccine. CDR3 residues: CATQGNTEAFF. The CDR3 DNA reads as TGTGCCACCCAGGGGAACACTGAAGCTTTCTTT.